This TCR beta chain was obtained from a study of blood T cell repertoires in COVID-19. Background on the study: There were acute and convalescent COVID-19 samples, and they came from the United States, Italy and Spain. T cells, B-cell-depleted T cells, or PBMCs supplied cDNA or gDNA.

In the original workflow: Amplification with reference gene primers provided the estimates of nucleated cell counts. Clones were sequenced by immunoSEQ multiplex PCR, and TCRdb holds only the in-frame ones, with some missing. Clone size and the V and J calls come from that table; the DNA yielded D and trimming. This sample has some 140,000 clones, with around 79% found just once. Followed over time, Seattle patients had been enrolled while infection was active. CDR3 length equals 16 residues. Germline V CDR1 and CDR2: SGDLS, YYNGEE. Trimming took 2 bases from V and 4 from J, leaving 16 bases between them.

The source is a woman between 65 and 79 years old with COVID-19, enrolled during active disease. This chain joins TRBV9 and TRBJ1-3; D is perhaps TRBD1 (6 bases). The sample consisted of peripheral blood. The CDR3, as DNA: TGTGCCAGCAGCGTCAGCGGGGGCTTATCGGGAAACACCATATATTTT. This gives the protein CASSVSGGLSGNTIYF.